Sequencing of this T cell receptor beta chain was carried out in a study of beta chain features in type 1 diabetes. Notes on this clone: Antigen unknown.

Germline V gene lookup returns CDR1 MNHEY and CDR2 SVGAGI. The CDR3 spans 11 residues. Trimming left V 6 bases short and J 7 bases short, with 9 bases between. As every portion of the isolated RNA was reverse transcribed, the sequencing read expressed TCRB transcripts. Deep immunoSEQ sequencing covered naive, central memory and regulatory T cell samples. Only in-frame clones appear in the TCRdb table, and some are missing; sequencing was by immunoSEQ multiplex PCR. The table has about 660,000 clones, over 12% seen once; the top ten hold less than 0.04%. General observations from the study: There was a moderate but significant shortening of TCRB CDR3s in all four CD4+ subsets of Type 1 diabetes patients.

This sequence joins TRBV6-5 and TRBJ1-2; tentatively, D is TRBD1 (6 bases). The sequenced sample was naive CD4+ T cells from blood. This sequence was found in a man younger than 30 with type 1 diabetes. This CDR3 reads CASSEGGGYTF. The DNA for the CDR3 is TGTGCCAGCAGCGAAGGGGGTGGCTACACCTTC.